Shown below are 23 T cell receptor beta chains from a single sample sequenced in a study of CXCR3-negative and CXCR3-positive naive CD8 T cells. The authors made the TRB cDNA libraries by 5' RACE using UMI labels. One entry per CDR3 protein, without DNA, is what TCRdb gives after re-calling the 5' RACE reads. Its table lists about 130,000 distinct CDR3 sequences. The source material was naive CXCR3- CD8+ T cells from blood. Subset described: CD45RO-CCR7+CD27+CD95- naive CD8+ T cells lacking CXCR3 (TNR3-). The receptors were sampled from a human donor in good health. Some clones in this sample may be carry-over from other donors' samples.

The CDR3 protein is CALPGGLTGELFF. V gene TRBV12-3 or TRBV12-4 combines with J gene TRBJ2-2; TCRdb names TRBD1, which stays unverified in the absence of DNA. The CDR3 is 13 residues long.

The CDR3 region is CASSRRLSYEQYF. This chain connects TRBV28 to TRBJ2-7. Germline values: CDR1 MDHEN, CDR2 SYDVKM. The CDR3 length is 13 residues.

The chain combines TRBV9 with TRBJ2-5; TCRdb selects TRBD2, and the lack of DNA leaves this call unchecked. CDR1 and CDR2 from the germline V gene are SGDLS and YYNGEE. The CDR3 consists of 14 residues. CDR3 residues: CASSVGTIQETQYF.

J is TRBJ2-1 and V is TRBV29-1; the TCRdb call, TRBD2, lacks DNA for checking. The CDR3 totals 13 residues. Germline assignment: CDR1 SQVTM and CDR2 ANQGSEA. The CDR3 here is CSVLGTRDNEQFF.

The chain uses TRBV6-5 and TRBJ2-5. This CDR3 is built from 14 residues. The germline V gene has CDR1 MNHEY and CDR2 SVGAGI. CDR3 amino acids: CASSLSGLGETQYF.

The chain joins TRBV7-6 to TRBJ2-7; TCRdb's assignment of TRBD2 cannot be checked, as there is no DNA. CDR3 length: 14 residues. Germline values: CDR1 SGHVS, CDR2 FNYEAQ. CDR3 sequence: CASSPLAASYEQYF.

CDR3 loop: CASSIYRQGNQPQHF. This chain joins TRBV19 and TRBJ1-5. Per germline, CDR1 LNHDA and CDR2 SQIVND (reference sequence). The CDR3 has 15 residues.

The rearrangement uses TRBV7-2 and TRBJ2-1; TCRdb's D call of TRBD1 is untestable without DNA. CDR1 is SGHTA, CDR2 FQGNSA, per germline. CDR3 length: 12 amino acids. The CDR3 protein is CASGPTGDEQFF.

CDR3 residues: CASSQGAVTYNEQFF. J is TRBJ2-1 and V is TRBV4-3. Germline assignment: CDR1 LGHNA and CDR2 YSLEER. The CDR3 spans 15 residues.

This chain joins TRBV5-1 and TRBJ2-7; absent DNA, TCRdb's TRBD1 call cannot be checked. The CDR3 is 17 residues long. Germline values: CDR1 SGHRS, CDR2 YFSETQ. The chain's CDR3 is CASSSSFGKRSLDEQYF.

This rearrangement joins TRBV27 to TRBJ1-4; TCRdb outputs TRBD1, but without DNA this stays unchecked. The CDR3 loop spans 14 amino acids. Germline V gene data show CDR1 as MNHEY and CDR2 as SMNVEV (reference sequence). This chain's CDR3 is CASSLIRGHEKLFF.

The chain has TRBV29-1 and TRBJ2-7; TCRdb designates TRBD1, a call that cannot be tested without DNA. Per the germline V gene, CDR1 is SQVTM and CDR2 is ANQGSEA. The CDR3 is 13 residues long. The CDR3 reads CSVSGTGLYEQYF.

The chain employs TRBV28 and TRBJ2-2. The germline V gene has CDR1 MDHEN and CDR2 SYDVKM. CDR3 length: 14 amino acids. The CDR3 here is CASSLAEPTGELFF.

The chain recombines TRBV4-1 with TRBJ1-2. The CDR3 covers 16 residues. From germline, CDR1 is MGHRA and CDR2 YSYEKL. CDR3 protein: CASSQDRQLSNYGYTF.

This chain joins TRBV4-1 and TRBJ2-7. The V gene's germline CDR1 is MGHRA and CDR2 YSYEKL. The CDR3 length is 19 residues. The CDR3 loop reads CASSQEVTPLSGFDYEQYF.

The CDR3 reads CASSYSSATETQETQYF. This sequence joins TRBV6-2 or TRBV6-3 and TRBJ2-5; TCRdb indicates TRBD1, and absent DNA this call remains unverified. Germline CDR1 and CDR2: MNHEY and SVGEGT. The CDR3 length is 17 residues.

The CDR3 region is CASSEGGSDYYEQYF. This sequence joins TRBV2 and TRBJ2-7; absent DNA, TCRdb's TRBD1 call cannot be checked. CDR1 and CDR2 (germline): SNHLY, FYNNEI. The CDR3 runs to 15 residues.

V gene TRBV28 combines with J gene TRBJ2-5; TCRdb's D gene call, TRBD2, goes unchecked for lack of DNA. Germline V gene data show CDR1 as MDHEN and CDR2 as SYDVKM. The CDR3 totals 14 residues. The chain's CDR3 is CASSSAGGQETQYF. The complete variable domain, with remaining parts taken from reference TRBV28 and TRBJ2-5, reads DVKVTQSSRYLVKRTGEKVFLECVQDMDHENMFWYRQDPGLGLRLIYFSYDVKMKEKGDIPEGYSVSREKKERFSLILESASTNQTSMYLCASSSAGGQETQYFGPGTRLLVL.

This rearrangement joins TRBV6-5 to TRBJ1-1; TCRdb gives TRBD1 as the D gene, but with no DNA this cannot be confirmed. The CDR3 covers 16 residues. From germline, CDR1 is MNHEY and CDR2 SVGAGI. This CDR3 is CASSYGDRDLNTEAFF.

The CDR3 loop reads CASSFPTKTDTQYF. This sequence joins TRBV28 and TRBJ2-3. Germline CDR1 is MDHEN and CDR2 is SYDVKM. The CDR3 totals 14 residues.

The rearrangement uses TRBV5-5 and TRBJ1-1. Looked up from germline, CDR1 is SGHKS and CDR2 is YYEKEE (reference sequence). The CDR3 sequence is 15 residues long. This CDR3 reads CASSPLQTYATEAFF.

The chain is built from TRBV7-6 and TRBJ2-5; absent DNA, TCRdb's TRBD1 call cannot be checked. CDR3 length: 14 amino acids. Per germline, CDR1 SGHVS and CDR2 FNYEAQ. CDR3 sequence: CASSLTGGWETQYF.

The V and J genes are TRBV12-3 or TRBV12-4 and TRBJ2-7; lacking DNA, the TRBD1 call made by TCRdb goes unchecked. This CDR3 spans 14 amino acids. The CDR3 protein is CASTSTGGFDEQYF.